The entry below describes one T cell receptor beta chain. Profiling relied on immunoSEQ multiplex PCR, and the TCRdb table lists in-frame clones only, not all of them. The sample has approximately 260,000 clones, 75% to 95% seen once. This entry is derived from a study of blood T cell repertoires in COVID-19. Study-wide background: The cDNA or gDNA used as material had been derived from T cells, B-cell-depleted T cells, or PBMCs.

Germline V gene sequence: CDR1 SGHNT, CDR2 YYREEE (reference sequence). This CDR3 is built from 15 residues. With 2 bases removed from V and 3 bases from J, the gap between germline ends came to 14 bases. Two negative PCRs, clearance, or symptom resolution were required of recovered Cohort 3 donors. What was sequenced was PBMCs or T cells enriched from blood (not recorded which). This sequence originates from a young woman who had recovered from COVID-19. V gene TRBV5-4 combines with J gene TRBJ1-1; D may be TRBD1 (5 bases). As DNA, the CDR3 is TGTGCCAGCAGCTTAGCGATGACAGAGCACACTGAAGCTTTCTTT. Its protein product is CASSLAMTEHTEAFF.